This T cell receptor beta chain comes out of a study of blood T cells in healthy people across ages. Only one count was recorded for this clonotype. A sample-barcoded 5' primer and a J-beta primer mix were used in a second PCR of roughly 7 to 11 cycles. TCRdb recomputed calls from the 5' RACE reads with MiXCR, one row per CDR3 protein. The data show roughly 1,300,000 distinct CDR3 sequences, almost 60% seen once. The germline CDR1 and CDR2 sequences are DFQATT and SNEGSKA (reference sequence). CDR3 length equals 13 residues. Trimming at V came to 5 bases and at J to 8 bases, leaving 6 bases not matched to a gene.

The receptor comes from a man aged 18 to 29 in good health. Sequenced: blood. V gene TRBV20-1 combines with J gene TRBJ1-4; TRBD1 matches 9 bases. The CDR3 reads CSAHPGQGEKLFF. CDR3 DNA sequence: TGCAGTGCTCACCCGGGACAGGGAGAAAAACTGTTTTTT.